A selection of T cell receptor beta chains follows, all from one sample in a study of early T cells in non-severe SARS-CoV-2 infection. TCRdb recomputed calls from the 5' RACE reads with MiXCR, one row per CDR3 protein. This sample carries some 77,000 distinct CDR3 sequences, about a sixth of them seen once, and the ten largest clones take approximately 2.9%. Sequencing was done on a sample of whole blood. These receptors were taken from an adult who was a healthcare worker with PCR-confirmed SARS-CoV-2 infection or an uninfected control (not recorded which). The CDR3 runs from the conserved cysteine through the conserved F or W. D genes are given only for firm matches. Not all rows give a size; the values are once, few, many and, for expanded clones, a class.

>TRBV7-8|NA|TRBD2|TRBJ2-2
CASSYSGGLTGELFF
TGTGCCAGCAGTTATAGCGGGGGGCTGACCGGGGAGCTGTTTTTT
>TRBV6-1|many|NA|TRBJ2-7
CASSELGSAVGPYF
TGTGCCAGCAGTGAATTGGGCAGCGCCGTAGGGCCGTACTTC
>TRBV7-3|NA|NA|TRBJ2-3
CASSLVGAGVIDTQYF
TGTGCCAGCAGCTTAGTAGGGGCCGGGGTCATAGATACGCAGTATTTT
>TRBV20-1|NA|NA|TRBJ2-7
CSALTGKSYEQYF
TGCAGTGCGTTAACGGGAAAAAGCTACGAGCAGTACTTC
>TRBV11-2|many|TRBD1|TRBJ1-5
CASSEGTGTGQPQHF
TGTGCCAGCAGCGAAGGGACAGGGACGGGGCAGCCCCAGCATTTT
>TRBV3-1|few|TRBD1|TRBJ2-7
CASSRDRDGYEQYF
TGTGCCAGCAGCCGAGACAGGGATGGGTACGAGCAGTACTTC
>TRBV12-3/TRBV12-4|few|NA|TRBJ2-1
CASSGTTNNEQFF
TGTGCCAGCAGTGGGACCACTAACAATGAGCAGTTCTTC
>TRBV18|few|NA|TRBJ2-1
CASSPREGNEQFF
TGTGCCAGCTCACCGAGAGAAGGCAATGAGCAGTTCTTC
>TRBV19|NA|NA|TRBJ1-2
CASIPSESPYGYTF
TGTGCCAGTATCCCTAGTGAGAGCCCTTATGGCTACACCTTC
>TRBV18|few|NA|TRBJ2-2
CASSPRTRRDTGELFF
TGTGCCAGCTCACCACGGACGCGGCGGGACACCGGGGAGCTGTTTTTT
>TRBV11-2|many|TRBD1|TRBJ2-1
CASSAYPRDRATYNEQFF
TGTGCCAGCAGCGCCTACCCCCGTGACAGGGCGACCTACAATGAGCAGTTCTTC
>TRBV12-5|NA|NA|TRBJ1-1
CASGRQNTEAFF
TGTGCTAGTGGCCGCCAAAACACTGAAGCTTTCTTT
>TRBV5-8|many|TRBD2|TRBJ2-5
CASSLERTSYSETQYF
TGTGCCAGCAGCTTGGAGCGGACTAGCTATTCGGAGACCCAGTACTTC
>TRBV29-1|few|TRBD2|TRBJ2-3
CSSRLAGGADTQYF
TGCAGCTCGAGACTAGCGGGGGGCGCAGATACGCAGTATTTT
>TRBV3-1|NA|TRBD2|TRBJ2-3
CASSHRGRWTDTQYF
TGTGCCAGCAGCCATCGCGGGAGATGGACAGATACGCAGTATTTT
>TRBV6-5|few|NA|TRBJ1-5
CASSYHLSATGKVGSNQPQHF
TGTGCCAGCAGTTACCACCTATCCGCGACAGGTAAAGTAGGTAGCAATCAGCCCCAGCATTTT
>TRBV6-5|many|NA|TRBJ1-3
CASSRGPPAGNTIYF
TGTGCCAGCAGCCGTGGGCCCCCTGCGGGAAACACCATATATTTT
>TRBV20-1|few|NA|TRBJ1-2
CSAPGQEDGYTF
TGCAGTGCGCCGGGACAAGAGGATGGCTACACCTTC
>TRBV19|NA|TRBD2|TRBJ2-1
CASSIILNLAGVGNEQFF
TGTGCCAGTAGTATAATCCTGAATCTAGCGGGAGTGGGGAATGAGCAGTTCTTC
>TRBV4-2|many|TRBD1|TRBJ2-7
CASSQDQTGGNSYEQYF
TGTGCCAGCAGCCAAGATCAAACAGGGGGTAATAGCTACGAGCAGTACTTC
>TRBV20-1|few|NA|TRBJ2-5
CSAAGPRGETQYF
TGCAGTGCTGCGGGACCTAGGGGAGAGACCCAGTACTTC
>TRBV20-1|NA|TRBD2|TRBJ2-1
CSASRPSGYNEQFF
TGCAGTGCTAGCCGGCCTAGCGGGTACAATGAGCAGTTCTTC
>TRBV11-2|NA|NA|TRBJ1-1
CASSKPHSGAEAFF
TGTGCCAGCAGCAAACCGCACTCAGGCGCTGAAGCTTTCTTT
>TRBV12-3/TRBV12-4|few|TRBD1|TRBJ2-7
CASSLGVGQGSEQYF
TGTGCCAGCAGTTTAGGCGTGGGACAGGGGTCGGAGCAGTACTTC
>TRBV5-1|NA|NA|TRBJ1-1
CASSLDLNTEAFF
TGCGCCAGCAGCTTGGATCTGAACACTGAAGCTTTCTTT
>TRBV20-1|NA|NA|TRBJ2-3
CSARKRGTDTQYF
TGCAGTGCTAGAAAACGGGGGACAGATACGCAGTATTTT
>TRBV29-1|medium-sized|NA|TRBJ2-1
CSVEDPKQSRNEQFF
TGCAGCGTTGAAGATCCGAAACAGTCCCGCAATGAGCAGTTCTTC
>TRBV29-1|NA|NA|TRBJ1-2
CSGRGDYGYTF
TGCAGCGGCCGGGGGGACTATGGCTACACCTTC
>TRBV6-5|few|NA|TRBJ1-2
CASSYGVNSNYGYTF
TGTGCCAGCAGTTACGGGGTCAACTCTAACTATGGCTACACCTTC
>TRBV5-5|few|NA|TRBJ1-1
CASSPRERTEAFF
TGTGCCAGCAGCCCCAGGGAGAGGACTGAAGCTTTCTTT
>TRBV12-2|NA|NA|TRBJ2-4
CASRLFAGVLAKNIQYF
TGTGCAAGTCGTTTGTTCGCGGGAGTACTAGCCAAAAACATTCAGTACTTC
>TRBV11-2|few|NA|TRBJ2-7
CASSQDSSYEQYF
TGTGCCAGCAGCCAGGACAGCTCCTACGAGCAGTACTTC
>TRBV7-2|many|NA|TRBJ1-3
CASSLEVGGPGNTIYF
TGTGCCAGCAGCTTAGAAGTCGGGGGCCCTGGAAACACCATATATTTT
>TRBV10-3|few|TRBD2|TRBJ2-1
CATETSGGDNEQFF
TGTGCCACGGAAACTAGCGGGGGAGACAATGAGCAGTTCTTC
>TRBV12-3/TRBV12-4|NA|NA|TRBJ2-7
CATAKGDGSSYEQYF
TGTGCCACCGCTAAGGGGGACGGGAGCTCCTACGAGCAGTACTTC
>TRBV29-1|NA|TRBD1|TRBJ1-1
CSVVMTGWHTEAFF
TGCAGCGTCGTGATGACAGGGTGGCACACTGAAGCTTTCTTT
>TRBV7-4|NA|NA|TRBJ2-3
CASSLRVAVTTDTQYF
TGTGCCAGCAGCTTGAGAGTAGCGGTAACCACAGATACGCAGTATTTT
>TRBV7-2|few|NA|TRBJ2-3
CASSLDGTFGADTQYF
TGTGCCAGCAGCTTAGATGGCACCTTCGGTGCGGATACGCAGTATTTT
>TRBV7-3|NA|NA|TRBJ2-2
CASSLGLITGELFF
TGTGCCAGCAGCCTGGGACTTATCACCGGGGAGCTGTTTTTT
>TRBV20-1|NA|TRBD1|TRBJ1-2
CSAADRSGYGYTF
TGCAGTGCTGCGGACAGGTCCGGCTATGGCTACACCTTC
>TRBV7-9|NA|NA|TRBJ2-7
CASSPDSFSYEQYF
TGTGCCAGCAGCCCGGACAGTTTCTCCTACGAGCAGTACTTC